A single sample gave rise to the 12 T cell receptor beta chains below, sequenced in a study of T cell responses to AZD1222 COVID-19 vaccine. Sequencing used immunoSEQ multiplex PCR; TCRdb keeps in-frame clones, though not all of them. The data contain around 99,000 clones, over 80% of them singletons. This specimen was peripheral blood, taken on day 0 of AZD1222 vaccination. Every receptor here comes from an adult in good health.

J is TRBJ1-4 and V is TRBV24-1; D is uncertain. Germline lookup yields CDR1 KGHDR and CDR2 SFDVKD. V shed 0 bases and J shed 5 bases, with 6 bases lying between them. The CDR3 is made up of 14 amino acids. CDR3 DNA sequence: TGTGCCACCAGTGATTTGGGAGGGAATGAAAAACTGTTTTTT. Translating it yields CATSDLGGNEKLFF.

The chain links TRBV13 to TRBJ1-2, with D uncertain. V lost 2 bases and J lost 3, with 10 bases in between. The CDR3 totals 14 residues. Germline lookup yields CDR1 PRHDT and CDR2 FYEKMQ (reference sequence). CDR3 DNA sequence: TGTGCCAGCAGCTTACCCGGAGCGGACTATGGCTACACCTTC. It is translated as CASSLPGADYGYTF.

The CDR3 coding sequence is TGCAGCGTTCCCGGACAGGGCCCTGAGTTTGGTGGCTACACCTTC. Translated, it gives CSVPGQGPEFGGYTF. The chain joins TRBV29-1 to TRBJ1-2; 8 nucleotides line up with TRBD1. The germline V gene has CDR1 SQVTM and CDR2 ANQGSEA. This CDR3 comprises 15 residues. V lost 5 bases to trimming and J lost 7 bases; unmatched junction nucleotides: 15.

This chain joins TRBV10-3 and TRBJ1-5; 7 positions match TRBD1. J was trimmed by 0 bases and V by 0 bases; bases with no gene match: 2. This CDR3 region has 16 residues. In germline, CDR1 is ENHRY, CDR2 SYGVKD. The CDR3: CAISESYRGSNQPQHF. The CDR3 coding sequence is TGTGCCATCAGTGAGTCCTACAGGGGTAGCAATCAGCCCCAGCATTTT.

The chain recombines TRBV7-8 with TRBJ2-7; 12 positions agree with TRBD2. Germline V CDR1 and CDR2: SGHVS, FQNEAQ. This CDR3 region has 17 residues. Trimming removed 4 bases from V and 0 bases from J; junction bases left unmatched: 7. CDR3 sequence reads: CASSSGLAGSLSYEQYF. The CDR3 DNA follows: TGTGCCAGCAGCTCGGGACTAGCGGGCTCCCTCTCCTACGAGCAGTACTTC.

The rearrangement uses TRBV19 and TRBJ1-4; a possible D gene is TRBD1 (5 bases). The V and J ends lost 4 bases and 7 bases respectively, with 16 bases between them. The CDR3 is 15 residues long. The germline CDR1 and CDR2 sequences are LNHDA and SQIVND (reference sequence). The CDR3: CASSNLGGEAEKLFF. CDR3 sequence (DNA): TGTGCCAGTAGTAATTTAGGAGGGGAGGCTGAAAAACTGTTTTTT.

The chain employs TRBV11-1 and TRBJ1-2; 12 nucleotides line up with TRBD1. The J segment lost 4 bases and the V segment lost 5 bases, leaving 2 bases of the junction unmatched. The CDR3 runs to 14 residues. Germline assignment: CDR1 SGHAT and CDR2 FQDESV (reference sequence). The CDR3 here is CASSLGQGAYGYTF. CDR3 coding DNA: TGTGCCAGCAGCCTGGGACAGGGGGCCTATGGCTACACCTTC.

The chain recombines TRBV3-1 (or the pseudogene TRBV3-2) with TRBJ2-7, with no clear D. Trimming removed 4 bases at V and 1 base at J, with 14 bases between. Germline V gene sequence: CDR1 LGHDT, CDR2 YNNKEL (reference sequence). CDR3 length: 15 residues. As DNA, the CDR3 is TGTGCCAGCAGCCCCCACGCACGGAGATCCTACGAGCAGTACTTC. Protein sequence: CASSPHARRSYEQYF.

The V call is TRBV10-3, the J call TRBJ2-5; 10 positions agree with TRBD2. Trimming took 7 bases from V and 6 from J; bases not matched to a gene: 8. The CDR3 runs 14 residues. CDR1 and CDR2 (germline): ENHRY, SYGVKD. CDR3 nucleotides: TGTGCCATCAAGGCTAGCGGGAGTATGAAGACCCAGTACTTC. Translated: CAIKASGSMKTQYF.

This CDR3 reads CASTDRNTMGYTF. The DNA of the CDR3 is TGTGCCAGCACTGACAGAAACACTATGGGCTACACCTTC. The rearrangement joins TRBV2 to TRBJ1-2; TRBD1 might be the D (5 bases). The CDR3 consists of 13 residues. Germline CDR1 is SNHLY and CDR2 is FYNNEI. The V and J ends lost 7 bases and 8 bases respectively, with 17 bases between them.

The gene calls are TRBV6-5 and TRBJ1-2; 10 bases are a match to TRBD1. The CDR3 has 15 residues. Looked up from germline, CDR1 is MNHEY and CDR2 is SVGAGI. Unmatched junction bases numbered 4, after V lost 6 bases and J lost 0 bases. CDR3 sequence reads: CASRGTGATNYGYTF. The CDR3 region has the DNA TGTGCCAGCAGGGGGACAGGGGCCACTAACTATGGCTACACCTTC.

This chain joins TRBV5-4 and TRBJ2-3; D not resolved. CDR3 length: 13 residues. CDR1 SGHNT and CDR2 YYREEE come from the germline V gene (reference sequence). Trimming took off 2 bases at V and 4 bases at J, with 8 bases between the two ends. The DNA of the CDR3 is TGTGCCAGCAGCTTAATGGCCTCAGATACGCAGTATTTT. Translated: CASSLMASDTQYF.